Listed here is a single T cell receptor (beta chain). These data are taken from a study of blood T cell repertoires in COVID-19. Study-wide context: Sites across the United States, Italy and Spain contributed samples from acute and convalescent COVID-19. The cDNA or gDNA used as material had been derived from T cells, B-cell-depleted T cells, or PBMCs.

In the original processing: Estimation of nucleated cell counts relied on the amplification of reference gene primers. Method: immunoSEQ multiplex PCR; TCRdb's copy keeps in-frame clones and lacks some. That table gives V, J and clone size, and the DNA gave D and trimming. The sample shows 61,000 or so clones, around 83% of them seen only once. Sequenced: peripheral blood. The TCR originated in a woman older than 75 with acute or convalescent COVID-19.

The CDR3 spells CASSLDTSGGRNYGYTF. Written as DNA, the CDR3 is TGCGCCAGCAGCTTAGACACCTCGGGGGGGCGCAACTATGGCTACACCTTC. The chain links TRBV5-1 to TRBJ1-2, with D possibly being TRBD1 (6 bases). Germline V gene data show CDR1 as SGHRS and CDR2 as YFSETQ. V lost 2 bases and J lost 2, with 19 bases in between. CDR3 length: 17 amino acids.